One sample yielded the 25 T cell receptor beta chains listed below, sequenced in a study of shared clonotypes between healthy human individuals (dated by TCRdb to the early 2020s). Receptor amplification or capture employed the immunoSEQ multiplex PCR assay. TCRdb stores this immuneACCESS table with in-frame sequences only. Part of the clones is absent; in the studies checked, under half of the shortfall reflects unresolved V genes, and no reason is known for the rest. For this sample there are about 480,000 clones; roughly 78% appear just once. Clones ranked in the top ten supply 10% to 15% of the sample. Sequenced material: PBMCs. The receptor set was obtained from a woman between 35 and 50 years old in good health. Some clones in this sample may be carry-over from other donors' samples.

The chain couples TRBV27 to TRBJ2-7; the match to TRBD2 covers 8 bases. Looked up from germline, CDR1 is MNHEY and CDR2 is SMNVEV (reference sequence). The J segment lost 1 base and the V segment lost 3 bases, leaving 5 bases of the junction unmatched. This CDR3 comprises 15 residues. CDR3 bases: TGTGCCAGCAGTTTCCGGGAGGGGGGGTCCTACGAGCAGTACTTC. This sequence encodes CASSFREGGSYEQYF.

The CDR3: CASSRERVYEQYF. CDR3 in DNA: TGTGCCAGCAGCAGGGAGAGGGTCTACGAGCAGTACTTC. The chain joins TRBV4-2 to TRBJ2-7; possibly TRBD2 for D (5 bases). The CDR3 has 13 amino acids. CDR1 and CDR2 (germline): LGHNA, YNFKEQ. The V end lost 5 bases, the J end lost 3 bases, and 11 bases lay between the germline ends.

DNA of the CDR3: TGTGCCATCTCCGCAGGGGGCGAACGGAGCACAGATACGCAGTATTTT. It specifies CAISAGGERSTDTQYF. The chain is built from TRBV10-3 and TRBJ2-3, with 8 bases that match TRBD1. The CDR3 length is 16 residues. The germline V gene has CDR1 ENHRY and CDR2 SYGVKD. The V and J ends lost 8 bases and 0 bases, in that order; junction bases with no gene match: 10.

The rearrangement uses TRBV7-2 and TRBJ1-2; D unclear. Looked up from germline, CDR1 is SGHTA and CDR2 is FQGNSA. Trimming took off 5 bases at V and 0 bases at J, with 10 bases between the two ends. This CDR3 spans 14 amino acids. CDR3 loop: CASSPGLANYGYTF. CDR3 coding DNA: TGTGCCAGCAGCCCAGGACTAGCTAACTATGGCTACACCTTC. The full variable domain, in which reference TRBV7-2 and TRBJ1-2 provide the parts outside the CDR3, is GAGVSQSPSNKVTEKGKDVELRCDPISGHTALYWYRQSLGQGLEFLIYFQGNSAPDKSGLPSDRFSAERTGGSVSTLTIQRTQQEDSAVYLCASSPGLANYGYTFGSGTRLTVV.

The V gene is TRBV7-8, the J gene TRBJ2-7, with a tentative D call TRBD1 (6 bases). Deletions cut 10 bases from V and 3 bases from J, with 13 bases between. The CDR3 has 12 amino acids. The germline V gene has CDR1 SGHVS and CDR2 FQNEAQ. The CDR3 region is CATQDSYYEQYF. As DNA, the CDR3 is TGTGCCACCCAGGACAGCTACTACGAGCAGTACTTC. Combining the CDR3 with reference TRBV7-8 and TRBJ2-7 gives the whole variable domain GAGVSQSPRYKVAKRGQDVALRCDPISGHVSLFWYQQALGQGPEFLTYFQNEAQLDKSGLPSDRFFAERPEGSVSTLKIQRTQQEDSAVYLCATQDSYYEQYFGPGTRLTVT.

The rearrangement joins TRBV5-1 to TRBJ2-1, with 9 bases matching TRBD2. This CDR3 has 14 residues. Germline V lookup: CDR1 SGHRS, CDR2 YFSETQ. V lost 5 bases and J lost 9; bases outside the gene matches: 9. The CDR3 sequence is CASRVASGNFEQFF. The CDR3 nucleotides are TGCGCCAGCAGGGTGGCTAGCGGGAACTTTGAGCAGTTCTTC.

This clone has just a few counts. CDR3 region: CASSVDTGNNREQFF. CDR3 nucleotide sequence: TGTGCCAGCAGTGTGGACACGGGTAACAATCGTGAGCAGTTCTTC. The V call is TRBV6-1, the J call TRBJ2-1; tentatively, D is TRBD1 (5 bases). This CDR3 has 15 residues. With 4 bases removed from V and 9 bases from J, the gap between germline ends came to 19 bases. Germline-derived CDR1 and CDR2 are MNHNS and SASEGT.

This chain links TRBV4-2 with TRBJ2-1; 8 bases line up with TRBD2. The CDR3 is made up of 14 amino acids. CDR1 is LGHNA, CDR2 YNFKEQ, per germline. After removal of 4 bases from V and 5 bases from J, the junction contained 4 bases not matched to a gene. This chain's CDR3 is CASSLSGVNNEQFF. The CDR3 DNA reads TGTGCCAGCAGCCTTAGCGGGGTGAACAATGAGCAGTTCTTC.

This CDR3 reads CASGAQVSLGTQYF. The CDR3 coding sequence is TGTGCCAGCGGGGCACAGGTCAGTCTCGGGACCCAGTACTTC. The gene calls are TRBV2 and TRBJ2-5; D may be TRBD1 (5 bases). The V and J ends lost 8 bases and 7 bases respectively, with 20 bases between them. This CDR3 spans 14 amino acids. Germline CDR1 SNHLY, CDR2 FYNNEI.

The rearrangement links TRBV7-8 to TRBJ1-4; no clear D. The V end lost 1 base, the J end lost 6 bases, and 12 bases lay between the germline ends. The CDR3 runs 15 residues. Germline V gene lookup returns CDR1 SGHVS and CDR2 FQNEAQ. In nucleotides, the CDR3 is TGTGCCAGCAGCTTAGGAAGCAGCTTTTATGAAAAACTGTTTTTT. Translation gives CASSLGSSFYEKLFF.

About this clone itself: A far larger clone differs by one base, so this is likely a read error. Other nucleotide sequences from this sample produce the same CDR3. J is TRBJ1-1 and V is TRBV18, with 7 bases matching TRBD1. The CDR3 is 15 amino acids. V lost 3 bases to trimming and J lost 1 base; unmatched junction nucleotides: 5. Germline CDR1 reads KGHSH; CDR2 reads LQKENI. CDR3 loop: CASSPRQGGNTEAFF. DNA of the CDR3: TGTGCCAGCTCACCGCGACAGGGAGGGAACACTGAAGCTTTCTTT.

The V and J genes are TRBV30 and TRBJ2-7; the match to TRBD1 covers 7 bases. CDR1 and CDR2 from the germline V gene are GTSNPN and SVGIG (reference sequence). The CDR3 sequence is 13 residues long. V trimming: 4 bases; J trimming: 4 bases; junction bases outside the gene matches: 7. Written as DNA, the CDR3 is TGTGCCTGGACCCAAGACAGGGCGTACGAGCAGTACTTC. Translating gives CAWTQDRAYEQYF.

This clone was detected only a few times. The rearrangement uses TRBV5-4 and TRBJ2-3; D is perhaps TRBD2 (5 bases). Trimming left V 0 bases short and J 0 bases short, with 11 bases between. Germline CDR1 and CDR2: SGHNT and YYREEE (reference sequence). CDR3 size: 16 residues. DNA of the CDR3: TGTGCCAGCAGCTTGGCCGGACTCACTAGCACAGATACGCAGTATTTT. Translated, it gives CASSLAGLTSTDTQYF. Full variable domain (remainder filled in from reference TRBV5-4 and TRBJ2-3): ETGVTQSPTHLIKTRGQQVTLRCSSQSGHNTVSWYQQALGQGPQFIFQYYREEENGRGNFPPRFSGLQFPNYSSELNVNALELDDSALYLCASSLAGLTSTDTQYFGPGTRLTVL.

CDR3 in DNA: TGTGCCAGCAGTCCGAGCGTGGGGAGTGGCACTGAAGCTTTCTTT. Its translation is CASSPSVGSGTEAFF. This chain uses TRBV7-2 with TRBJ1-1; D not resolved. Germline CDR1 and CDR2: SGHTA and FQGNSA. The CDR3 is 15 residues long. V shed 6 bases and J shed 4 bases, with 18 bases lying between them. The full variable domain, completed using reference TRBV7-2 and TRBJ1-1, is GAGVSQSPSNKVTEKGKDVELRCDPISGHTALYWYRQSLGQGLEFLIYFQGNSAPDKSGLPSDRFSAERTGGSVSTLTIQRTQQEDSAVYLCASSPSVGSGTEAFFGQGTRLTVV.

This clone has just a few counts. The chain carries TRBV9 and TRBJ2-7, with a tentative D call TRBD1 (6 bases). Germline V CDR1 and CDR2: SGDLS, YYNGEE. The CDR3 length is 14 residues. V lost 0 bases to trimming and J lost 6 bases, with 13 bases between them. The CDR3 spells CASSVAADRTEQYF. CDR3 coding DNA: TGTGCCAGCAGCGTAGCTGCAGACAGGACCGAGCAGTACTTC.

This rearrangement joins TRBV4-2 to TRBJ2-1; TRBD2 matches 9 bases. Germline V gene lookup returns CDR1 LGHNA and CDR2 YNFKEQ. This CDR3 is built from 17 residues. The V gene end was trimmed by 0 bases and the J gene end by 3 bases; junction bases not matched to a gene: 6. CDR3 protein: CASSQDPSGTHYNEQFF. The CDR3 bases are TGTGCCAGCAGCCAAGATCCTAGCGGGACGCACTACAATGAGCAGTTCTTC.

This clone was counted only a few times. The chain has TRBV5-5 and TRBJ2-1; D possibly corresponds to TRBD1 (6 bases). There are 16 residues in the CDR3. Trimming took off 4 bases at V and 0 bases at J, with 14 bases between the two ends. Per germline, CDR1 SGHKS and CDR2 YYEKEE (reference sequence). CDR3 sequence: CASSAYRELSYNEQFF. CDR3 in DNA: TGTGCCAGCAGCGCATACAGGGAACTCTCCTACAATGAGCAGTTCTTC.

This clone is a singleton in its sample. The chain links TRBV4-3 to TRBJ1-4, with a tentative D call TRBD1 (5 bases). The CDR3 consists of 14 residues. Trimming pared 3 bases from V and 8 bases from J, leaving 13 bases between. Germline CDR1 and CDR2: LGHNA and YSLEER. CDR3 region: CASSQGGGREKLFF. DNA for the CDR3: TGCGCCAGCAGCCAGGGGGGAGGCCGAGAAAAACTGTTTTTT.

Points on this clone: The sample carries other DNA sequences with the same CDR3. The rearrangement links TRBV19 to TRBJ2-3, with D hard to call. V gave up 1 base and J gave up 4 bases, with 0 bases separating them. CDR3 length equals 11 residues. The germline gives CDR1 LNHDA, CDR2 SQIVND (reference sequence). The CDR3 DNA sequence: TGTGCCAGTAGTATAGCAGATACGCAGTATTTT. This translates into CASSIADTQYF.

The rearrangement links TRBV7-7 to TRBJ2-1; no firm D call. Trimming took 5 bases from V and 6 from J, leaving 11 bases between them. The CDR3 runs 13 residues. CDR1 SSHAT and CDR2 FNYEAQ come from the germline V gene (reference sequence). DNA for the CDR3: TGTGCCAGCAGCCGGGCGCTATTCAATGAGCAGTTCTTC. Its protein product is CASSRALFNEQFF.

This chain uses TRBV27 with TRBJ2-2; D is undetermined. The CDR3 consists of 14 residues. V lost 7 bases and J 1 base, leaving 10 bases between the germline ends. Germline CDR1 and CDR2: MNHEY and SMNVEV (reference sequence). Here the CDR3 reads CASTVSRNTGELFF. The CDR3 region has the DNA TGTGCCAGCACCGTCTCGAGGAACACCGGGGAGCTGTTTTTT.

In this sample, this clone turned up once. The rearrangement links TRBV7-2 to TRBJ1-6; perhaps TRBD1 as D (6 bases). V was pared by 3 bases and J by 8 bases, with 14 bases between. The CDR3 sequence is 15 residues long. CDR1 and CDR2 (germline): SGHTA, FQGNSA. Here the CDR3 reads CASSLGAPGHSPLHF. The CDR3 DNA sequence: TGTGCCAGCAGCTTGGGGGCCCCGGGGCATTCACCCCTCCACTTT. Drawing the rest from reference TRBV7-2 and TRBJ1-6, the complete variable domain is GAGVSQSPSNKVTEKGKDVELRCDPISGHTALYWYRQSLGQGLEFLIYFQGNSAPDKSGLPSDRFSAERTGGSVSTLTIQRTQQEDSAVYLCASSLGAPGHSPLHFGNGTRLTVT.

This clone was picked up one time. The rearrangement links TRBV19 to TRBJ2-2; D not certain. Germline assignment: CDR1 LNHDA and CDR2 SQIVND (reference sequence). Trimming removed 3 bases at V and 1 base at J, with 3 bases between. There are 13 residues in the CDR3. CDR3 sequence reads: CASSMMNTGELFF. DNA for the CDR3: TGTGCCAGTAGTATGATGAACACCGGGGAGCTGTTTTTT.

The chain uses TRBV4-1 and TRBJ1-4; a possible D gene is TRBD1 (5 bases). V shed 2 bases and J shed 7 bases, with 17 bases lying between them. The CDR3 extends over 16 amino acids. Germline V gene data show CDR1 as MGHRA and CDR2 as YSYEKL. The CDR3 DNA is TGCGCCAGCAGCCAATGGGTTTCGGGGGGGAGTGAAAAACTGTTTTTT. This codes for CASSQWVSGGSEKLFF.

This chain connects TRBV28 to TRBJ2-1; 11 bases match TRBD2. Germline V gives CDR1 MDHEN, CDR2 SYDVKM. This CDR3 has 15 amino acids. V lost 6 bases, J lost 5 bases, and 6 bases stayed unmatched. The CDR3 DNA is TGTGCCAGCAGGGCCGGGACTAGCGGAAACAATGAGCAGTTCTTC. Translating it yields CASRAGTSGNNEQFF.